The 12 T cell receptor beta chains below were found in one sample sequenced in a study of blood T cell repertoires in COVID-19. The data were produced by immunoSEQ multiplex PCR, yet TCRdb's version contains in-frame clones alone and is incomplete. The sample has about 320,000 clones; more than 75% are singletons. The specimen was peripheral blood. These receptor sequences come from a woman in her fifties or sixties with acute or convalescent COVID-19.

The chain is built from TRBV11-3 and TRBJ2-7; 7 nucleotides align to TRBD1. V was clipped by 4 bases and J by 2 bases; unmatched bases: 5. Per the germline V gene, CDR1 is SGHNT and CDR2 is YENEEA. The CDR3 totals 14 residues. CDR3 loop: CASSSEGTAYEQYF. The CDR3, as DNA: TGTGCCAGCAGCTCAGAGGGGACAGCCTACGAGCAGTACTTC. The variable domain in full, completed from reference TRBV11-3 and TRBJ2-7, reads EAGVVQSPRYKIIEKKQPVAFWCNPISGHNTLYWYLQNLGQGPELLIRYENEEAVDDSQLPKDRFSAERLKGVDSTLKIQPAELGDSAVYLCASSSEGTAYEQYFGPGTRLTVT.

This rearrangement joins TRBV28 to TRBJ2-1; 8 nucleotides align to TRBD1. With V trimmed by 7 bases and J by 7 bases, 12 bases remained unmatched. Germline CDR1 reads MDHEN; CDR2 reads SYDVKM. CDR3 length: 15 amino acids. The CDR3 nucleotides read TGTGCCAGCACCGCAGGATGGACAGGGAGAAATGAGCAGTTCTTC. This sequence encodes CASTAGWTGRNEQFF.

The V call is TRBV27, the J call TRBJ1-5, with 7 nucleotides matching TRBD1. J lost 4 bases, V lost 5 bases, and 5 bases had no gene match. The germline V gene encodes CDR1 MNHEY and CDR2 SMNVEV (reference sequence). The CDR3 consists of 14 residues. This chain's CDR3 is CASSPTGRNQPQHF. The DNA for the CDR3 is TGTGCCAGCAGTCCGACAGGGAGAAATCAGCCCCAGCATTTT.

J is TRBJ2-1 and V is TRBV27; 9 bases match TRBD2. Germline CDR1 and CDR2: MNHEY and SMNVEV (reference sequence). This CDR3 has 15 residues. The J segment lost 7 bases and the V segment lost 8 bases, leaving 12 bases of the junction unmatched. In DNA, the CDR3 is TGTGCCAGCGGCGATGCCTCGGCGGGGGGGAATGAGCAGTTCTTC. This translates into CASGDASAGGNEQFF.

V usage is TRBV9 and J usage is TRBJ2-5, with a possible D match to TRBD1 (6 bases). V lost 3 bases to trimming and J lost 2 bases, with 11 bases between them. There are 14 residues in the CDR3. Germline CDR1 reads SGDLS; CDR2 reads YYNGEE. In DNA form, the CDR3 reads TGTGCCAGCAGCGGGACAGTCTCGCAAGAGACCCAGTACTTC. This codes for CASSGTVSQETQYF.

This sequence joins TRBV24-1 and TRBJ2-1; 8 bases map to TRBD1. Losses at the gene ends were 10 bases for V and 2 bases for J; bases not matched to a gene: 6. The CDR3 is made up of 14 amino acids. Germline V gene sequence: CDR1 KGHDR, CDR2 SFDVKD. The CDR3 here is CATSRGLPYNEQFF. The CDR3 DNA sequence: TGTGCCACGAGCAGGGGGCTCCCCTACAATGAGCAGTTCTTC.

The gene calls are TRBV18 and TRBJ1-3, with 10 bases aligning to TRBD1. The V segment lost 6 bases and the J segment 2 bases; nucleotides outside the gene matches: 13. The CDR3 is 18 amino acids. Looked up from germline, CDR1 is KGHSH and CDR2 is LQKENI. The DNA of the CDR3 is TGTGCCAGCTCCGCATCTTCGGCCGGGACAGGGGCTGGAAACACCATATATTTT. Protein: CASSASSAGTGAGNTIYF.

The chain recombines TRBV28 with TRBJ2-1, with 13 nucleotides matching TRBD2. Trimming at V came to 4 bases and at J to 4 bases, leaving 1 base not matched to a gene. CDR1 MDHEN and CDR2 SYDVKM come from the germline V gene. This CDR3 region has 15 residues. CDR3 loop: CASSSTSGGYNEQFF. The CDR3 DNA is TGTGCCAGCAGTTCGACTAGCGGGGGGTACAATGAGCAGTTCTTC.

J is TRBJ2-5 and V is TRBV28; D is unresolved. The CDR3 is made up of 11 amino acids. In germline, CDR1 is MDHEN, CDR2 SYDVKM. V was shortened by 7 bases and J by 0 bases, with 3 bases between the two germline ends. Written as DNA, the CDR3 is TGTGCCAGCATTAACCAAGAGACCCAGTACTTC. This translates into CASINQETQYF.

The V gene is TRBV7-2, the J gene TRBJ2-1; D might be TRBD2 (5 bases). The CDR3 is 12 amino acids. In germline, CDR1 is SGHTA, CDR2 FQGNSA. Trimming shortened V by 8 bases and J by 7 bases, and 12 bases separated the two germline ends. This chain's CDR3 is CASGEGWNEQFF. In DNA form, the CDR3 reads TGTGCCAGCGGAGAGGGATGGAATGAGCAGTTCTTC.

CDR3 DNA: TGTGCCACCAGCAGAGTGGACAGGGTTGACGAAAAACTGTTTTTT. Translating gives CATSRVDRVDEKLFF. The chain is built from TRBV15 and TRBJ1-4; TRBD1 matches at 8 bases. This CDR3 region has 15 residues. V gave up 1 base and J gave up 8 bases; unmatched junction bases: 6. Germline V gene lookup returns CDR1 LNHNV and CDR2 YYDKDF (reference sequence).

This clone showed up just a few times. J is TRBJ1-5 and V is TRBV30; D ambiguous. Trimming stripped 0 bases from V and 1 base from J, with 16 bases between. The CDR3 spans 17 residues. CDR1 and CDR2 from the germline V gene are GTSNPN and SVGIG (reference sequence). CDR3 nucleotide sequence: TGTGCCTGGAGTGTAGGGAGGAGACAACCAAGCAATCAGCCCCAGCATTTT. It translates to CAWSVGRRQPSNQPQHF.